This T cell receptor (beta chain) stems from a study of cytomegalovirus exposure and HLA in healthy donors. Looking at the study overall: Earlier sequencing of approximately 180 million T cells yielded fewer than 140 million unique TCR beta sequences.

Study-level results: In a later analysis, TCR beta V- and J-gene trimming was associated with a missense DCLRE1C variant. Among CMV-associated TCR beta chains, most appeared HLA-restricted in a later analysis. Being productive about 87% or about 30% of the time was typical of most TCR beta V segments in an earlier analysis.

Researchers ran the PCR with 60 Vbeta and 13 Jbeta primers. Assay used: immunoSEQ multiplex PCR; TCRdb lists only in-frame clones, some missing. The sample has about 180,000 clones, around 80% seen once. The germline V gene has CDR1 SGHAT and CDR2 FQDESV (reference sequence). The CDR3 is 14 amino acids. V lost 8 bases, J lost 7 bases, and 9 bases stayed unmatched. Remarks on this clone: What it recognizes is unknown.

The chain couples TRBV11-1 to TRBJ2-2, with 8 bases identical to TRBD1. The clonotype comes from a girl aged 10 to 17 in good health and CMV-seropositive. Sequencing was carried out using PBMCs. CDR3 residues: CASVQDRDDGELFF. The CDR3 DNA follows: TGTGCCAGCGTCCAGGACAGGGACGACGGGGAGCTGTTTTTT.